These 32 T cell receptor beta chains were sequenced from one sample in a study of blood T cell repertoires in COVID-19. Produced via immunoSEQ multiplex PCR; TCRdb's table is partial and in-frame only. The sample carries 200,000 to 250,000 clones, more than 75% recorded once. What was sequenced was peripheral blood. These receptors all come from a man over 45 who had recovered from COVID-19.

V and J are TRBV5-1 and TRBJ1-1; D is perhaps TRBD1 (5 bases). Germline V CDR1 and CDR2: SGHRS, YFSETQ. Deletions cut 5 bases from V and 5 bases from J, with 13 bases between. There are 13 residues in the CDR3. The CDR3 here is CASRLAGGTEAFF. The DNA for the CDR3 is TGCGCCAGCAGACTAGCCGGGGGTACTGAAGCTTTCTTT.

V and J are TRBV5-1 and TRBJ2-1; D may be TRBD1 (6 bases). V lost 8 bases and J 4 bases, leaving 16 bases between the germline ends. CDR3 size: 14 residues. Germline CDR1 is SGHRS and CDR2 is YFSETQ. As DNA, the CDR3 is TGCGCCAGTACGCGAGGGGGTGGGTACAATGAGCAGTTCTTC. Translation: CASTRGGGYNEQFF.

The V call is TRBV5-1, the J call TRBJ2-7, with 10 positions matching TRBD2. The CDR3 loop spans 16 amino acids. V shed 4 bases and J 1 base; nucleotides not matched to a gene: 8. Germline V gene sequence: CDR1 SGHRS, CDR2 YFSETQ. The chain's CDR3 is CASSHLAGEGSYEQYF. The CDR3 nucleotides read TGCGCCAGCAGCCACCTAGCGGGAGAAGGTTCCTACGAGCAGTACTTC.

The rearrangement uses TRBV30 and TRBJ1-5; D unresolved. The germline CDR1 and CDR2 sequences are GTSNPN and SVGIG (reference sequence). V was clipped by 2 bases and J by 5 bases, with 10 bases between them. The CDR3 is 13 amino acids. The CDR3 DNA reads TGTGCCTGGAGTCACAGACGAGATCAGCCCCAGCATTTT. It yields the protein CAWSHRRDQPQHF.

J is TRBJ2-1 and V is TRBV23-1; D not certain. TRBV23-1 has ORF status, its function being uncertain. The CDR3 has 17 residues. V shed 1 base and J shed 2 bases, with 15 bases lying between them. The CDR3: CASSQLEHGQAYNEQFF. The DNA of the CDR3 is TGCGCCAGCAGTCAATTAGAACACGGTCAGGCCTACAATGAGCAGTTCTTC.

The DNA for the CDR3 is TGTGCCAGCAGCAAATTTCCCCCACAGGGGGCGCTGGGCAATCAGCCCCAGCATTTT. As protein: CASSKFPPQGALGNQPQHF. The chain recombines TRBV21-1 with TRBJ1-5; TRBD1 was called by the table and not checked on the DNA. TRBV21-1 is tagged as a pseudogene. CDR3 length equals 19 residues.

V is TRBV27 and J is TRBJ2-2, with unresolved D. The ends were cut back, 4 bases at V and 4 bases at J, with 16 bases in the middle. Germline CDR1 reads MNHEY; CDR2 reads SMNVEV (reference sequence). CDR3 length: 16 residues. CDR3: CASSSMTWSRTGELFF. The DNA of the CDR3 is TGTGCCAGCAGTTCGATGACTTGGTCACGCACCGGGGAGCTGTTTTTT.

The chain employs TRBV6-6 and TRBJ2-7, with 10 bases that match TRBD2. V trimming: 8 bases; J trimming: 6 bases; junction bases outside the gene matches: 7. CDR1 is MNHNY and CDR2 is SVGAGI in the germline V gene (reference sequence). CDR3 size: 13 residues. The CDR3 bases are TGTGCCAGCTCGGCTAGCGGGAGCCGCGAGCAGTACTTC. This sequence encodes CASSASGSREQYF.

Here the CDR3 reads CASRSDRGGSPLHF. CDR3 DNA sequence: TGTGCCAGCCGGAGCGACAGGGGAGGTTCACCCCTCCACTTT. The J gene is TRBJ1-6, the V gene TRBV6-5; 8 bases line up with TRBD1. The CDR3 length is 14 residues. J was trimmed by 9 bases and V by 8 bases; bases with no gene match: 9. Looked up from germline, CDR1 is MNHEY and CDR2 is SVGAGI.

DNA for the CDR3: TGTGCCAGCCGAGAACAGGGCAACCAAGAGACCCAGTACTTC. It specifies CASREQGNQETQYF. The chain recombines TRBV28 with TRBJ2-5, with a tentative D call TRBD1 (6 bases). Trimming took 8 bases from V and 0 from J, leaving 13 bases between them. The CDR3 has 14 amino acids. Germline CDR1 is MDHEN and CDR2 is SYDVKM.

This chain uses TRBV4-1 with TRBJ2-3; a weak D match, TRBD1 (6 bases). This CDR3 has 16 amino acids. The germline gives CDR1 MGHRA, CDR2 YSYEKL. The V end was cut by 5 bases, the J end by 0 bases, with 15 bases between. CDR3 in amino acids: CASSSQGFQSTDTQYF. The DNA for the CDR3 is TGCGCCAGCAGCTCACAGGGTTTCCAAAGCACAGATACGCAGTATTTT.

V and J are TRBV21-1 and TRBJ1-1; TRBD1, as called in the table, went unchecked against the DNA. TRBV21-1 is recorded as a pseudogene. The CDR3 consists of 15 residues. In nucleotides, the CDR3 is TGTGCCAGCAGCCTGCAGGATTTTTCGAACACTGAAGCTTTCTTT. This gives the protein CASSLQDFSNTEAFF.

The chain recombines TRBV5-1 with TRBJ2-5, with 8 bases identical to TRBD1. CDR1 and CDR2 (germline): SGHRS, YFSETQ. V lost 1 base to trimming and J lost 2 bases; unmatched junction nucleotides: 7. This CDR3 is built from 16 residues. The CDR3 here is CASSLPQGAGQETQYF. The CDR3 DNA reads TGCGCCAGCAGCTTGCCTCAGGGGGCAGGTCAAGAGACCCAGTACTTC.

The V and J genes are TRBV19 and TRBJ1-2, with D maybe TRBD1 (5 bases). Germline V gene sequence: CDR1 LNHDA, CDR2 SQIVND (reference sequence). V was shortened by 3 bases and J by 8 bases, with 19 bases between the two germline ends. This CDR3 is built from 15 residues. CDR3 coding DNA: TGTGCCAGTAGTATGCGGGAAAAGGGGCGCGGAGGCTACACCTTC. This gives the protein CASSMREKGRGGYTF. Full variable domain (outside the CDR3, taken from reference TRBV19 and TRBJ1-2): DGGITQSPKYLFRKEGQNVTLSCEQNLNHDAMYWYRQDPGQGLRLIYYSQIVNDFQKGDIAEGYSVSREKKESFPLTVTSAQKNPTAFYLCASSMREKGRGGYTFGSGTRLTVV.

The chain uses TRBV9 and TRBJ1-2; D may be TRBD1 (6 bases). The germline V gene encodes CDR1 SGDLS and CDR2 YYNGEE. The CDR3 runs 14 residues. The V end lost 3 bases, the J end lost 2 bases, and 11 bases lay between the germline ends. The CDR3 nucleotides are TGTGCCAGCAGCGCCGAGACAGGAAACTATGGCTACACCTTC. Its protein is CASSAETGNYGYTF.

In regard to this clone: Other DNA sequences in this specimen translate into the identical CDR3. V usage is TRBV18 and J usage is TRBJ1-5; D is undetermined. The germline V and J ends were trimmed by 3 bases and 4 bases, with 7 bases remaining between them. This CDR3 spans 13 amino acids. Per germline, CDR1 KGHSH and CDR2 LQKENI. CDR3 sequence: CASSPGGNQPQHF. The DNA for the CDR3 is TGTGCCAGCTCACCGGGAGGGAATCAGCCCCAGCATTTT. Combining the CDR3 with reference TRBV18 and TRBJ1-5 gives the whole variable domain NAGVMQNPRHLVRRRGQEARLRCSPMKGHSHVYWYRQLPEEGLKFMVYLQKENIIDESGMPKERFSAEFPKEGPSILRIQQVVRGDSAAYFCASSPGGNQPQHFGDGTRLSIL.

V is TRBV18 and J is TRBJ2-7; D perhaps matches TRBD1 (6 bases). The CDR3 consists of 15 residues. In germline, CDR1 is KGHSH, CDR2 LQKENI. Trimming took 0 bases from V and 1 from J, leaving 10 bases between them. CDR3 residues: CASSPPNRGSYEQYF. The CDR3, as DNA: TGTGCCAGCTCACCACCGAATAGGGGGTCCTACGAGCAGTACTTC.

The V gene is TRBV19, the J gene TRBJ2-3; 8 nucleotides match TRBD2. CDR1 is LNHDA, CDR2 SQIVND, per germline (reference sequence). The V gene end was trimmed by 7 bases and the J gene end by 2 bases; junction bases not matched to a gene: 5. The CDR3 is 14 residues long. CDR3 amino acids: CASTPAGDTDTQYF. CDR3 nucleotide sequence: TGTGCCAGTACCCCAGCGGGGGACACAGATACGCAGTATTTT.

The rearrangement uses TRBV7-2 and TRBJ1-1; possibly TRBD1 for D (5 bases). The CDR3 contains 13 residues. V gave up 8 bases and J gave up 2 bases, with 12 bases separating them. Germline V gene sequence: CDR1 SGHTA, CDR2 FQGNSA. The CDR3 DNA reads as TGTGCCAGCTCGACAGCGCTAAACACTGAAGCTTTCTTT. Translating gives CASSTALNTEAFF. The full variable domain, rest sourced from reference TRBV7-2 and TRBJ1-1, is GAGVSQSPSNKVTEKGKDVELRCDPISGHTALYWYRQSLGQGLEFLIYFQGNSAPDKSGLPSDRFSAERTGGSVSTLTIQRTQQEDSAVYLCASSTALNTEAFFGQGTRLTVV.

This clone came up once. The chain combines TRBV19 with TRBJ2-3; possible D gene TRBD2, 6 bases. This CDR3 contains 13 residues. Trimming pared 7 bases from V and 1 base from J, leaving 9 bases between. The germline V gene encodes CDR1 LNHDA and CDR2 SQIVND (reference sequence). The DNA for the CDR3 is TGTGCCAGTAAGCGGGCCGGCACAGATACGCAGTATTTT. Protein sequence: CASKRAGTDTQYF.

The chain links TRBV7-9 to TRBJ2-7; TRBD1 agrees at 8 bases. The CDR3 has 14 residues. The germline V gene has CDR1 SEHNR and CDR2 FQNEAQ (reference sequence). J lost 4 bases, V lost 3 bases, and 5 bases had no gene match. The CDR3 DNA reads as TGTGCCAGCAGCTTCGGACAGGGAACTTACGAGCAGTACTTC. Translating it yields CASSFGQGTYEQYF.

J is TRBJ2-7 and V is TRBV19; D is perhaps TRBD2 (6 bases). The CDR3 length is 14 residues. Trimming stripped 6 bases from V and 0 bases from J, with 12 bases between. Germline loops: CDR1 LNHDA, CDR2 SQIVND (reference sequence). CDR3 in DNA: TGTGCCAGTAGACGTACTAGCACCTCCTACGAGCAGTACTTC. This translates into CASRRTSTSYEQYF.

This chain joins TRBV27 and TRBJ1-2; 7 bases align to TRBD1. Germline-derived CDR1 and CDR2 are MNHEY and SMNVEV (reference sequence). The CDR3 is 15 residues long. Losses at the gene ends were 7 bases for V and 4 bases for J; bases not matched to a gene: 12. CDR3 amino acids: CASMLLAGGSYGYTF. CDR3 nucleotide sequence: TGTGCCAGCATGCTATTGGCAGGGGGGAGCTATGGCTACACCTTC.

This clone showed up just once. The rearrangement uses TRBV5-1 and TRBJ2-5; a possible D gene is TRBD2 (5 bases). Germline V gene sequence: CDR1 SGHRS, CDR2 YFSETQ. V was shortened by 4 bases and J by 5 bases, with 9 bases between the two germline ends. The CDR3 has 12 residues. The DNA for the CDR3 is TGCGCCAGCAGCGGGGAGTTGGAGACCCAGTACTTC. It encodes CASSGELETQYF.

The chain employs TRBV7-8 and TRBJ2-5; TRBD2 is a possible D gene (6 bases). This CDR3 is built from 14 residues. Germline CDR1 is SGHVS and CDR2 is FQNEAQ. Trimming removed 2 bases at V and 5 bases at J, with 12 bases between. CDR3 in DNA: TGTGCCAGCAGCTTAACGGAGGGGTGGGAGACCCAGTACTTC. Protein sequence: CASSLTEGWETQYF.

The chain is built from TRBV28 and TRBJ1-5; 7 nucleotides align to TRBD1. The V and J ends lost 6 bases and 0 bases, in that order; junction bases with no gene match: 5. The CDR3 covers 15 residues. CDR1 and CDR2 (germline): MDHEN, SYDVKM. The CDR3: CASRAQGNSNQPQHF. The CDR3 region has the DNA TGTGCCAGCAGAGCACAGGGGAATAGCAATCAGCCCCAGCATTTT. The full variable domain, completed using reference TRBV28 and TRBJ1-5, is DVKVTQSSRYLVKRTGEKVFLECVQDMDHENMFWYRQDPGLGLRLIYFSYDVKMKEKGDIPEGYSVSREKKERFSLILESASTNQTSMYLCASRAQGNSNQPQHFGDGTRLSIL.

The V call is TRBV27, the J call TRBJ1-4, with D uncertain. The CDR3 length is 15 residues. The V end lost 6 bases, the J end lost 3 bases, and 14 bases lay between the germline ends. Germline V gene sequence: CDR1 MNHEY, CDR2 SMNVEV (reference sequence). The chain's CDR3 is CASSLVLGANEKLFF. Written as DNA, the CDR3 is TGTGCCAGCAGCTTAGTGTTGGGCGCTAATGAAAAACTGTTTTTT.

This chain uses TRBV19 with TRBJ2-1; 12 bases are a match to TRBD2. V was pared by 4 bases and J by 7 bases, with 8 bases of the junction left unmatched. The CDR3 runs 16 residues. From germline, CDR1 is LNHDA and CDR2 SQIVND (reference sequence). This CDR3 reads CASSRTLAGGNNEQFF. As DNA, the CDR3 is TGTGCCAGTAGTAGAACACTAGCGGGAGGAAATAATGAGCAGTTCTTC.

The gene calls are TRBV30 and TRBJ2-1; 11 bases match TRBD2. Germline values: CDR1 GTSNPN, CDR2 SVGIG (reference sequence). Unmatched junction bases numbered 2, after V lost 7 bases and J lost 6 bases. The CDR3 runs to 12 residues. In nucleotides, the CDR3 is TGTGCCTTGACTAGCGGGACCAATGAGCAGTTCTTC. Protein product: CALTSGTNEQFF.

This chain joins TRBV15 and TRBJ2-7; 8 bases agree with TRBD1. CDR3 length equals 15 residues. V lost 1 base and J lost 1; bases outside the gene matches: 3. Per the germline V gene, CDR1 is LNHNV and CDR2 is YYDKDF (reference sequence). The CDR3 nucleotides read TGTGCCACCAGCAGAGCGGACAGGGAGTCCTACGAGCAGTACTTC. It specifies CATSRADRESYEQYF.

This clone was detected a few times. This sequence joins TRBV13 and TRBJ2-7; 12 bases fit TRBD2. The length of the CDR3 is 18 residues. CDR1 is PRHDT, CDR2 FYEKMQ, per germline (reference sequence). J gave up 5 bases and V 5 bases, and 16 bases lay outside the gene matches. CDR3: CASSLRTPLAGGPDEQYF. The CDR3, as DNA: TGTGCCAGCAGCCTAAGGACACCTCTAGCGGGAGGGCCTGACGAGCAGTACTTC. The entire variable domain, with the rest obtained from reference TRBV13 and TRBJ2-7, is as follows: AAGVIQSPRHLIKEKRETATLKCYPIPRHDTVYWYQQGPGQDPQFLISFYEKMQSDKGSIPDRFSAQQFSDYHSELNMSSLELGDSALYFCASSLRTPLAGGPDEQYFGPGTRLTVT.

V and J are TRBV7-9 and TRBJ1-4; D may be TRBD1 (6 bases). The germline CDR1 and CDR2 sequences are SEHNR and FQNEAQ (reference sequence). CDR3 length: 16 amino acids. The germline V and J ends were trimmed by 0 bases and 7 bases, with 15 bases remaining between them. The CDR3, as DNA: TGTGCCAGCAGCTTAGCCCTGAGGGGGACGGGTGAAAAACTGTTTTTT. Translating it yields CASSLALRGTGEKLFF.